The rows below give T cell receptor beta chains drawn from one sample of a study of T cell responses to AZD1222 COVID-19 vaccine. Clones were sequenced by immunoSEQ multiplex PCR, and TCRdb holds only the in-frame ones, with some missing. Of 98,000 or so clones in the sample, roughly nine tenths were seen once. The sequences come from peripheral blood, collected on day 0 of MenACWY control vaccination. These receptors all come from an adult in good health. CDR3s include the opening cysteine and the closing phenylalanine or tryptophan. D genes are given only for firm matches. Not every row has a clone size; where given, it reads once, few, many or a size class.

CDR3 protein: CASSLNGGANEQFF
CDR3 DNA: TGTGCCAGCAGCTTAAACGGGGGGGCCAATGAGCAGTTCTTC
clone size: NA
D gene: TRBD2
V gene: TRBV7-3
J gene: TRBJ2-1

CDR3 protein: CASSLASFTEGNTIYF
CDR3 DNA: TGCGCCAGCAGCTTGGCCTCTTTCACCGAGGGAAACACCATATATTTT
clone size: once
D gene: NA
V gene: TRBV5-1
J gene: TRBJ1-3

CDR3 protein: CASSPDRGRNEQFF
CDR3 DNA: TGTGCCAGCAGCCCGGACAGGGGGCGGAATGAGCAGTTCTTC
clone size: NA
D gene: TRBD1
V gene: TRBV3-1/TRBV3-2
J gene: TRBJ2-1

CDR3 protein: CASSSMNTEAFF
CDR3 DNA: TGTGCCAGCAGCTCCATGAACACTGAAGCTTTCTTT
clone size: once
D gene: NA
V gene: TRBV11-2
J gene: TRBJ1-1

CDR3 protein: CASSSDEGTQYF
CDR3 DNA: TGTGCCAGCAGCTCAGATGAAGGGACCCAGTACTTC
clone size: NA
D gene: NA
V gene: TRBV5-4
J gene: TRBJ2-5

CDR3 protein: CASSILGTGASGELFF
CDR3 DNA: TGTGCCAGTAGTATACTCGGGACAGGGGCCTCCGGGGAGCTGTTTTTT
clone size: NA
D gene: TRBD1
V gene: TRBV19
J gene: TRBJ2-2

CDR3 protein: CAISGTDNQPQHF
CDR3 DNA: TGTGCCATCAGCGGGACAGACAATCAGCCCCAGCATTTT
clone size: NA
D gene: TRBD1
V gene: TRBV10-3
J gene: TRBJ1-5

CDR3 protein: CASRVATGGSGGYTF
CDR3 DNA: TGTGCCAGCCGGGTGGCGACAGGGGGTAGCGGTGGCTACACCTTC
clone size: NA
D gene: TRBD1
V gene: TRBV6-5
J gene: TRBJ1-2

CDR3 protein: CASSWMTGWGNQPQHF
CDR3 DNA: TGTGCCAGCAGCTGGATGACAGGGTGGGGCAATCAGCCCCAGCATTTT
clone size: NA
D gene: TRBD1
V gene: TRBV5-5
J gene: TRBJ1-5

CDR3 protein: CASSLGGTGELFF
CDR3 DNA: TGTGCCAGCAGTTTAGGGGGCACCGGGGAGCTGTTTTTT
clone size: NA
D gene: NA
V gene: TRBV27
J gene: TRBJ2-2

CDR3 protein: CASSISGGVQGTQYF
CDR3 DNA: TGTGCCAGTAGTATCTCTGGAGGAGTTCAAGGGACCCAGTACTTC
clone size: once
D gene: NA
V gene: TRBV19
J gene: TRBJ2-5

CDR3 protein: CASSSGDGYTF
CDR3 DNA: TGTGCCAGCAGTTCAGGGGACGGCTACACCTTC
clone size: NA
D gene: NA
V gene: TRBV6-2/TRBV6-3
J gene: TRBJ1-2

CDR3 protein: CASSFGGTGYNEQYF
CDR3 DNA: TGCGCCAGCAGCTTCGGCGGGACAGGGTACAACGAGCAGTACTTC
clone size: once
D gene: TRBD1
V gene: TRBV5-1
J gene: TRBJ2-7

CDR3 protein: CASSPRDRGVNTEAFF
CDR3 DNA: TGTGCCAGCAGCCCCAGGGACAGGGGGGTGAACACTGAAGCTTTCTTT
clone size: NA
D gene: TRBD1
V gene: TRBV2
J gene: TRBJ1-1

CDR3 protein: CASTGKGTGDYGYTF
CDR3 DNA: TGTGCCAGTACCGGGAAAGGGACAGGGGACTATGGCTACACCTTC
clone size: NA
D gene: TRBD1
V gene: TRBV19
J gene: TRBJ1-2

CDR3 protein: CASKVGGGNQPQHF
CDR3 DNA: TGTGCCAGCAAGGTAGGCGGGGGCAATCAGCCCCAGCATTTT
clone size: NA
D gene: NA
V gene: TRBV27
J gene: TRBJ1-5

CDR3 protein: CASSPGGGITSGGSTDTQYF
CDR3 DNA: TGTGCCAGCAGCCCCGGGGGAGGGATAACTAGCGGGGGAAGCACAGATACGCAGTATTTT
clone size: NA
D gene: TRBD2
V gene: TRBV7-3
J gene: TRBJ2-3

CDR3 protein: CASSRGESLAEAFF
CDR3 DNA: TGTGCCAGCAGTCGGGGCGAGTCCTTGGCTGAAGCTTTCTTT
clone size: once
D gene: NA
V gene: TRBV25-1
J gene: TRBJ1-1

CDR3 protein: CASRLAGGPNEQYF
CDR3 DNA: TGTGCCAGCAGATTAGCGGGGGGGCCGAATGAGCAGTACTTC
clone size: NA
D gene: TRBD2
V gene: TRBV27
J gene: TRBJ2-7

CDR3 protein: CASSPGTGHHGYTF
CDR3 DNA: TGTGCCAGTAGTCCCGGGACAGGGCATCATGGCTACACCTTC
clone size: few
D gene: TRBD1
V gene: TRBV19
J gene: TRBJ1-2

CDR3 protein: CASSVYSSTDTQYF
CDR3 DNA: TGTGCCAGCAGCGTGTACAGTAGCACAGATACGCAGTATTTT
clone size: NA
D gene: NA
V gene: TRBV9
J gene: TRBJ2-3

CDR3 protein: CASSSLGQGIYGYTF
CDR3 DNA: TGTGCCAGTAGTAGCCTTGGACAGGGGATCTATGGCTACACCTTC
clone size: NA
D gene: TRBD1
V gene: TRBV19
J gene: TRBJ1-2

CDR3 protein: CASSLVVGQGWEQYF
CDR3 DNA: TGTGCCAGCAGTTTGGTTGTAGGACAGGGTTGGGAGCAGTACTTC
clone size: NA
D gene: TRBD1
V gene: TRBV28
J gene: TRBJ2-7

CDR3 protein: CASSERAGRNQPQHF
CDR3 DNA: TGTGCCAGCAGTGAAAGAGCGGGGCGCAATCAGCCCCAGCATTTT
clone size: NA
D gene: NA
V gene: TRBV2
J gene: TRBJ1-5

CDR3 protein: CASSLEGANTGELFF
CDR3 DNA: TGTGCCAGCAGCTTAGAGGGGGCGAACACCGGGGAGCTGTTTTTT
clone size: NA
D gene: NA
V gene: TRBV11-2
J gene: TRBJ2-2

CDR3 protein: CAISESTGSGNTIYF
CDR3 DNA: TGTGCCATCAGTGAGTCGACAGGCTCTGGAAACACCATATATTTT
clone size: NA
D gene: NA
V gene: TRBV10-3
J gene: TRBJ1-3

CDR3 protein: CASSYSLASMGELFF
CDR3 DNA: TGTGCCAGCAGTTACTCGCTAGCGTCGATGGGGGAGCTGTTTTTT
clone size: NA
D gene: NA
V gene: TRBV6-5
J gene: TRBJ2-2

CDR3 protein: CASSQDLNRGSTNEKLFF
CDR3 DNA: TGCGCCAGCAGCCAAGATTTGAACAGGGGATCAACTAATGAAAAACTGTTTTTT
clone size: NA
D gene: TRBD1
V gene: TRBV4-3
J gene: TRBJ1-4

CDR3 protein: CAILVLDYGYTF
CDR3 DNA: TGTGCCATCCTCGTCCTTGACTATGGCTACACCTTC
clone size: NA
D gene: NA
V gene: TRBV10-3
J gene: TRBJ1-2

CDR3 protein: CASSLGFTGGAKTQYF
CDR3 DNA: TGTGCCAGCAGCTTAGGTTTTACGGGGGGGGCCAAGACCCAGTACTTC
clone size: NA
D gene: TRBD2
V gene: TRBV7-9
J gene: TRBJ2-5

CDR3 protein: CASSKDFGRPYEQYF
CDR3 DNA: TGCGCCAGCAGCAAGGACTTTGGACGGCCCTACGAGCAGTACTTC
clone size: once
D gene: NA
V gene: TRBV5-1
J gene: TRBJ2-7

CDR3 protein: CASSPWRDRISF
CDR3 DNA: TGTGCCAGCAGCCCCTGGCGGGACAGGATTTCCTTC
clone size: NA
D gene: TRBD1
V gene: TRBV3-1/TRBV3-2
J gene: TRBJ2-7

CDR3 protein: CASSPDRGPYGYTF
CDR3 DNA: TGTGCCAGCTCACCTGACAGGGGGCCCTATGGCTACACCTTC
clone size: once
D gene: TRBD1
V gene: TRBV18
J gene: TRBJ1-2

CDR3 protein: CASSVVYPSSYEQYF
CDR3 DNA: TGTGCCAGCAGCGTAGTATACCCGAGCTCCTACGAGCAGTACTTC
clone size: NA
D gene: NA
V gene: TRBV9
J gene: TRBJ2-7

CDR3 protein: CASGLKQTGPGVNTEAFF
CDR3 DNA: TGTGCTAGTGGTTTGAAACAGACAGGGCCAGGGGTGAACACTGAAGCTTTCTTT
clone size: NA
D gene: TRBD1
V gene: TRBV12-5
J gene: TRBJ1-1

CDR3 protein: CASSRQWPSYEQYF
CDR3 DNA: TGTGCCAGCAGCCGGCAGTGGCCATCCTACGAGCAGTACTTC
clone size: NA
D gene: NA
V gene: TRBV5-6
J gene: TRBJ2-7

CDR3 protein: CASSLRPTGIDEQFF
CDR3 DNA: TGTGCCAGCAGCCTTAGACCGACAGGGATTGATGAGCAGTTCTTC
clone size: NA
D gene: TRBD1
V gene: TRBV6-5
J gene: TRBJ2-1

CDR3 protein: CASSPALSYNSPLHF
CDR3 DNA: TGTGCCAGCAGCCCGGCCCTCTCCTATAATTCACCCCTCCACTTT
clone size: NA
D gene: NA
V gene: TRBV11-1
J gene: TRBJ1-6